Below are 30 T cell receptor beta chains sequenced from a single sample in a study of cytomegalovirus exposure and HLA in healthy donors. The PCR had 60 Vbeta and 13 Jbeta primers. Sequencing was performed with immunoSEQ multiplex PCR; in TCRdb, only in-frame clones are kept and a portion is missing. The sample carries fewer than 200,000 clones, 79% recorded once. The sequenced material came from PBMCs. These receptors all stem from a man aged 35-49 years in good health and CMV-seronegative.

The CDR3 sequence: CASSPILQGYEQYF. The DNA for the CDR3 is TGTGCCAGCAGTCCGATCCTACAGGGCTACGAGCAGTACTTC. The chain couples TRBV2 to TRBJ2-7; weak D call: TRBD1 (6 bases). Trimming cost V 5 bases and J 3 bases, with 14 bases left between them. The CDR3 runs to 14 residues. Germline CDR1 and CDR2: SNHLY and FYNNEI.

The chain uses TRBV5-4 and TRBJ2-3; 12 nucleotides agree with TRBD2. The V segment lost 2 bases and the J segment 4 bases; nucleotides outside the gene matches: 17. Per the germline V gene, CDR1 is SGHNT and CDR2 is YYREEE (reference sequence). This CDR3 contains 20 residues. The CDR3 DNA follows: TGTGCCAGCAGCTTACCACCTCTAGCGGGAGGGCCGGATTCCGCAGATACGCAGTATTTT. It encodes CASSLPPLAGGPDSADTQYF.

This clone was detected a few times. The genes are TRBV2 and TRBJ1-4; 11 bases are a match to TRBD1. Germline V gives CDR1 SNHLY, CDR2 FYNNEI. V lost 6 bases to trimming and J lost 7 bases; unmatched junction nucleotides: 4. This CDR3 contains 14 residues. As DNA, the CDR3 is TGTGCCAGCAGGGACAGGGGGCACGGTGAAAAACTGTTTTTT. Translating gives CASRDRGHGEKLFF.

V and J are TRBV19 and TRBJ2-1; 9 bases fit TRBD2. Unmatched junction bases numbered 11, after V lost 3 bases and J lost 5 bases. Per the germline V gene, CDR1 is LNHDA and CDR2 is SQIVND (reference sequence). The CDR3 covers 17 residues. The chain's CDR3 is CASSIGTRLAVNNEQFF. DNA for the CDR3: TGTGCCAGTAGTATCGGGACCCGACTAGCGGTTAACAATGAGCAGTTCTTC.

Remarks on this clone: One junction end does not reproduce the germline sequence, and a read error may be involved. The chain's CDR3 is CSSSLGGTAQPQHF. As DNA, the CDR3 is TGTTCCAGCAGCTTAGGCGGGACAGCTCAGCCCCAGCATTTT. V and J are TRBV7-9 and TRBJ1-5; 7 positions agree with TRBD1. CDR3 size: 14 residues. The germline V gene encodes CDR1 SEHNR and CDR2 FQNEAQ (reference sequence).

The chain combines TRBV4-2 with TRBJ2-3, with TRBD2 identical over 9 bases. The germline V gene has CDR1 LGHNA and CDR2 YNFKEQ. The CDR3 covers 14 residues. V was clipped by 11 bases and J by 4 bases; unmatched bases: 10. CDR3 residues: CAPKSGRMADTQYF. The CDR3 nucleotides read TGTGCCCCCAAAAGCGGGAGGATGGCAGATACGCAGTATTTT.

V is TRBV28 and J is TRBJ2-5, with a tentative D call TRBD2 (6 bases). CDR1 MDHEN and CDR2 SYDVKM come from the germline V gene. The CDR3 loop spans 15 amino acids. V gave up 5 bases and J gave up 2 bases, with 15 bases separating them. In nucleotides, the CDR3 is TGTGCCAGCAGTCGCCGGGACTCAATTCAAGAGACCCAGTACTTC. Amino acid sequence: CASSRRDSIQETQYF.

The genes are TRBV6-7 and TRBJ2-2, with 7 positions matching TRBD1. TRBV6-7 is flagged as an ORF with uncertain function. The V and J ends lost 2 bases and 6 bases, in that order; junction bases with no gene match: 12. CDR3 length: 17 residues. The CDR3 is CASSYPPTGVGAGELFF. The CDR3 DNA follows: TGTGCCAGCAGTTACCCCCCCACAGGGGTGGGGGCCGGGGAGCTGTTTTTT.

The sample holds a few counts of this clone. The gene calls are TRBV6-6 and TRBJ2-1; D is unclear. This CDR3 is 13 amino acids long. The V gene's germline CDR1 is MNHNY and CDR2 SVGAGI (reference sequence). The V and J ends lost 4 bases and 4 bases respectively, with 8 bases between them. CDR3 loop: CASSFEVYNEQFF. CDR3 in DNA: TGTGCCAGCAGTTTCGAGGTATACAATGAGCAGTTCTTC.

The chain carries TRBV11-2 and TRBJ2-7; 15 bases map to TRBD2. The germline V gene encodes CDR1 SGHAT and CDR2 FQNNGV. CDR3 length equals 15 residues. V was clipped by 5 bases and J by 6 bases; unmatched bases: 5. The chain's CDR3 is CASSTGTSGGPEQYF. For the CDR3, the DNA is TGTGCCAGCAGCACCGGGACTAGCGGGGGGCCCGAGCAGTACTTC.

Points on this clone: Other DNA sequences from this sample encode an identical CDR3 as well. The chain is built from TRBV5-1 and TRBJ2-5; perhaps TRBD2 as D (6 bases). Germline CDR1 SGHRS, CDR2 YFSETQ. The ends were cut back, 4 bases at V and 1 base at J, with 11 bases in the middle. The CDR3 spans 14 residues. The CDR3 DNA sequence: TGCGCCAGCAGCCTAGGGACTGCCCAAGAGACCCAGTACTTC. As protein: CASSLGTAQETQYF.

This chain uses TRBV6-5 with TRBJ2-3; no firm D call. The CDR3 totals 14 residues. Germline loops: CDR1 MNHEY, CDR2 SVGAGI. With 5 bases removed from V and 2 bases from J, the gap between germline ends came to 11 bases. This CDR3 is CASSESYSTDTQYF. Here the CDR3 DNA reads TGTGCCAGCAGTGAGTCCTATTCCACAGATACGCAGTATTTT.

The CDR3 DNA sequence: TGTGCCAGCAGTGGAAGGGGCCTTAGCTCCTACGAGCAGTACTTC. This gives the protein CASSGRGLSSYEQYF. This chain joins TRBV27 and TRBJ2-7; TRBD1 is a possible D gene (5 bases). The V end lost 5 bases, the J end lost 0 bases, and 14 bases lay between the germline ends. The CDR3 contains 15 residues. Looked up from germline, CDR1 is MNHEY and CDR2 is SMNVEV (reference sequence).

The chain couples TRBV18 to TRBJ2-7; D remains unclear. V lost 3 bases and J 4 bases, leaving 4 bases between the germline ends. This CDR3 has 11 amino acids. Germline lookup yields CDR1 KGHSH and CDR2 LQKENI. The CDR3 loop reads CASSPGYEQYF. CDR3 in DNA: TGTGCCAGCTCACCCGGTTACGAGCAGTACTTC.

CDR3 in DNA: TGTGCCAGCGTATCTAGCGATTCCTCCTACGAGCAGTACTTC. This codes for CASVSSDSSYEQYF. This rearrangement joins TRBV18 to TRBJ2-7; possible D gene TRBD2, 6 bases. The CDR3 runs to 14 residues. Germline lookup yields CDR1 KGHSH and CDR2 LQKENI. Deletions cut 8 bases from V and 0 bases from J, with 14 bases between. The variable domain in full, completed from reference TRBV18 and TRBJ2-7, reads NAGVMQNPRHLVRRRGQEARLRCSPMKGHSHVYWYRQLPEEGLKFMVYLQKENIIDESGMPKERFSAEFPKEGPSILRIQQVVRGDSAAYFCASVSSDSSYEQYFGPGTRLTVT.

With regard to this clone: A read error may account for a junction end that differs from germline. The rearrangement joins TRBV5-1 to TRBJ2-1, with D hard to call. The CDR3 spans 14 residues. CDR1 SGHRS and CDR2 YFSETQ come from the germline V gene. CDR3 sequence: CASTVAGYDNEQFF. The DNA for the CDR3 is TGCGCTAGCACGGTGGCAGGTTACGACAATGAGCAGTTCTTC.

The chain employs TRBV19 and TRBJ2-2; a weak D match, TRBD1 (6 bases). Looked up from germline, CDR1 is LNHDA and CDR2 is SQIVND (reference sequence). The V and J ends lost 3 bases and 1 base respectively, with 18 bases between them. The CDR3 has 18 amino acids. CDR3 region: CASSMSRGPFQNTGELFF. The CDR3 coding sequence is TGTGCCAGTAGTATGTCCAGGGGCCCCTTTCAGAACACCGGGGAGCTGTTTTTT.

J is TRBJ2-3 and V is TRBV5-6; 9 nucleotides match TRBD2. The germline V gene encodes CDR1 SGHDT and CDR2 YYEEEE. This CDR3 has 17 amino acids. V shed 0 bases and J 4 bases; nucleotides not matched to a gene: 9. CDR3 sequence reads: CASSLEGSGSRADTQYF. In DNA, the CDR3 is TGTGCCAGCAGCTTGGAGGGTAGCGGGAGTCGTGCAGATACGCAGTATTTT.

V usage is TRBV5-1 and J usage is TRBJ2-7; 7 positions match TRBD1. The CDR3 runs to 14 residues. Germline lookup yields CDR1 SGHRS and CDR2 YFSETQ. With V trimmed by 4 bases and J by 9 bases, 13 bases remained unmatched. The CDR3 protein is CASSDRQGALRQYF. CDR3 coding DNA: TGCGCCAGCAGCGACCGACAGGGAGCCTTAAGGCAGTACTTC.

J is TRBJ2-4 and V is TRBV19; maybe TRBD1 (5 bases). V lost 3 bases and J lost 7, with 13 bases in between. CDR3 length equals 14 residues. The germline V gene encodes CDR1 LNHDA and CDR2 SQIVND (reference sequence). The chain's CDR3 is CASSIQGSMNIQYF. The CDR3 DNA follows: TGTGCCAGTAGTATCCAGGGTTCGATGAACATTCAGTACTTC.

The J gene is TRBJ2-7, the V gene TRBV28, with D maybe TRBD2 (5 bases). Deletions cut 3 bases from V and 0 bases from J, with 36 bases between. The V gene's germline CDR1 is MDHEN and CDR2 SYDVKM. CDR3 size: 23 residues. The CDR3 is CASSFPIGRWASGQERASYEQYF. CDR3 DNA: TGTGCCAGCAGTTTTCCTATTGGGCGATGGGCTAGTGGGCAAGAGAGGGCCTCCTACGAGCAGTACTTC.

The CDR3 DNA reads TGTGGGGTCCGGGGGAACACTGAAGCTTTCTTT. Its protein product is CGVRGNTEAFF. The rearrangement joins TRBV28 to TRBJ1-1, with D hard to call. Per the germline V gene, CDR1 is MDHEN and CDR2 is SYDVKM. The CDR3 runs 11 residues.

This clone was detected only once. The chain has TRBV5-1 and TRBJ1-1; 10 bases align to TRBD1. V was clipped by 4 bases and J by 3 bases; unmatched bases: 12. The CDR3 is 17 amino acids. Germline V CDR1 and CDR2: SGHRS, YFSETQ. CDR3 nucleotides: TGCGCCAGCAGCCGTTCCCCGGGACAGGGGCTAGACACTGAAGCTTTCTTT. Translating it yields CASSRSPGQGLDTEAFF.

There are a few counts of this clone. The J gene is TRBJ1-2, the V gene TRBV28; tentatively, D is TRBD1 (6 bases). Germline CDR1 is MDHEN and CDR2 is SYDVKM. The CDR3 has 16 residues. V lost 7 bases, J lost 14 bases, and 32 bases lay in between. The CDR3 here is CASIRRPQLRTVGNTF. CDR3 DNA: TGTGCCAGCATACGACGACCTCAGCTAAGGACAGTCGGAAATACCTTC.

This clone has only one observation. The V gene is TRBV5-1, the J gene TRBJ2-2; 9 nucleotides agree with TRBD1. CDR3 size: 17 residues. Germline V gene data show CDR1 as SGHRS and CDR2 as YFSETQ. The J segment lost 0 bases and the V segment lost 4 bases, leaving 7 bases of the junction unmatched. Here the CDR3 reads CASSTGTGRANTGELFF. In DNA form, the CDR3 reads TGCGCCAGCAGCACCGGGACAGGGCGTGCGAACACCGGGGAGCTGTTTTTT.

The V and J genes are TRBV7-8 and TRBJ2-6; TRBD1 agrees at 9 bases. With V trimmed by 6 bases and J by 4 bases, 4 bases remained unmatched. Germline V gives CDR1 SGHVS, CDR2 FQNEAQ. CDR3 length: 15 residues. The CDR3 region has the DNA TGTGCCAGCAGGATGGGACAGGGAGGGGCCAACGTCCTGACTTTC. Translation: CASRMGQGGANVLTF.

This sequence joins TRBV2 and TRBJ2-7, with 9 bases fitting TRBD1. V lost 6 bases and J lost 0; bases outside the gene matches: 18. Germline V gene lookup returns CDR1 SNHLY and CDR2 FYNNEI. This CDR3 spans 19 amino acids. CDR3 coding DNA: TGTGCCAGCAGGGGCATCGGGACAGGGACGAAGGAAGGCTCCTACGAGCAGTACTTC. The encoded protein is CASRGIGTGTKEGSYEQYF.

J is TRBJ2-7 and V is TRBV7-9, with a tentative D call TRBD2 (6 bases). Germline CDR1 is SEHNR and CDR2 is FQNEAQ (reference sequence). V lost 7 bases to trimming and J lost 2 bases, with 18 bases between them. The CDR3 runs 15 residues. CDR3 nucleotides: TGTGCCAGCAACTGGCTGGGGACTTCAACCTACGAGCAGTACTTC. It codes for CASNWLGTSTYEQYF.

This chain uses TRBV29-1 with TRBJ2-1, with 11 bases aligning to TRBD2. Germline-derived CDR1 and CDR2 are SQVTM and ANQGSEA. The CDR3 contains 14 residues. V shed 6 bases, J shed 9 bases, and the junction held 10 bases outside the gene matches. The CDR3 here is CSVLHSGRAREQFF. The CDR3 nucleotides read TGCAGCGTCTTACATAGCGGGAGGGCCCGTGAGCAGTTCTTC.

The sample holds one count of this clone. CDR3 protein: CASSVGGQVFSTDTQYF. The CDR3 DNA is TGTGCCAGCAGCGTAGGAGGACAGGTTTTTAGCACAGATACGCAGTATTTT. The genes are TRBV9 and TRBJ2-3, with 7 nucleotides matching TRBD1. Germline values: CDR1 SGDLS, CDR2 YYNGEE. Trimming removed 0 bases from V and 0 bases from J; junction bases left unmatched: 7. This CDR3 region has 17 residues.